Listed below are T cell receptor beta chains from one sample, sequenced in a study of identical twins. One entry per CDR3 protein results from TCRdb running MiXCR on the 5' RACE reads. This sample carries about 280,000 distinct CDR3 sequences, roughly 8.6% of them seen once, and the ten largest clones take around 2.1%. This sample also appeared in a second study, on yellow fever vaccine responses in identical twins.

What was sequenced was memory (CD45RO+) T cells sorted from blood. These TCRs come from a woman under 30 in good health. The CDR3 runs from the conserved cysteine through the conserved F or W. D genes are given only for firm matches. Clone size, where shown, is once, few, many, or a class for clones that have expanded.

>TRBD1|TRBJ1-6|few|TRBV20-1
TGCAGTGCTAGAGAGAGGAGACAGGGGTATAATTCACCCCTCCACTTT
CSARERRQGYNSPLHF
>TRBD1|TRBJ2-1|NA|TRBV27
TGTGCCAGCAGTTTATTAAGGACAGGGTCCTACAATGAGCAGTTCTTC
CASSLLRTGSYNEQFF
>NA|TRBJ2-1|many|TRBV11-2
TGTGCCAGCAGCCGAGGCTATGGGCGGGGTCAAATGAATGAGCAGTTCTTC
CASSRGYGRGQMNEQFF
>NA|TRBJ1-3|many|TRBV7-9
TGTGCCAGCAGCTTAGCCGTGCCTTCCTTCTCTGGAAACACCATATATTTT
CASSLAVPSFSGNTIYF
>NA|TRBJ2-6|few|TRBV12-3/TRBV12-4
TGTGCCAGCAGTACCCGGGGTAGCGCGAGCTCTGGGGCCAACGTCCTGACTTTC
CASSTRGSASSGANVLTF
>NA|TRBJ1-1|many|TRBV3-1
TGTGCCAGCAGCTACTACTGGAACACTGAAGCTTTCTTT
CASSYYWNTEAFF
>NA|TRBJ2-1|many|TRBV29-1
TGCAGCGTTGCTAACGCGCAGAACAATGAGCAGTTCTTC
CSVANAQNNEQFF
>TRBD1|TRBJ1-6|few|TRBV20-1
TGCAGTGCAAAGACAGGGGGGTTCTATAATTCACCCCTCCACTTT
CSAKTGGFYNSPLHF
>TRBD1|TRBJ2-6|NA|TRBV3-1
TGTGCCAGCAGCCAAGTTCAGGGGGCGCGTGGGGCCAACGTCCTGACTTTC
CASSQVQGARGANVLTF
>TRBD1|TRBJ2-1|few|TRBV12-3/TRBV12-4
TGTGCCAGCAGTTTGGTACAGGGGGCTCGTAATGAGCAGTTCTTC
CASSLVQGARNEQFF
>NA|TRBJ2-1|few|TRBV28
TGTGCCAGCAGTTGGGAGAGGTCTTGGGGGGTGGATGAGCAGTTCTTC
CASSWERSWGVDEQFF
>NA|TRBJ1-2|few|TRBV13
TGTGCCAGCAGCTTACAGAGGAACTATGGCTACACCTTC
CASSLQRNYGYTF
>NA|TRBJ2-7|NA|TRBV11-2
TGTGCCAGCAGCTTACAACCTTACGAGCAGTACTTC
CASSLQPYEQYF
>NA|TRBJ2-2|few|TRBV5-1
TGCGCCAGCAGCTTGGCGGGAGTGGGTAACACCGGGGAGCTGTTTTTT
CASSLAGVGNTGELFF
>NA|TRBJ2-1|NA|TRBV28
TGTGCCAGCAGCTGCCGGGAAGCCTCGGGGTACAATGAGCAGTTCTTC
CASSCREASGYNEQFF
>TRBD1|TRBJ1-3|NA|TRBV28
TGTGCCAGCATTAACCAGGGGGCAGGGGACGGAAACACCATATATTTT
CASINQGAGDGNTIYF
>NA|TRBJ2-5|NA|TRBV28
TGTGCCAGCAGCCTAATTCGGGGGACTCAGTACTTC
CASSLIRGTQYF
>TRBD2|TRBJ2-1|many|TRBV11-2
TGTGCCAGCAGCCCGGGACTAGACCGCAATGAGCAGTTCTTC
CASSPGLDRNEQFF
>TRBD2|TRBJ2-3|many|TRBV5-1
TGTGCCAGCAGCCCCGGGACTAGCGGGACAGATACGCAGTATTTT
CASSPGTSGTDTQYF
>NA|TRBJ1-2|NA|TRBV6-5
TGTGCCAGCAGTTCCCTTAGTTATGGCTACACCTTC
CASSSLSYGYTF
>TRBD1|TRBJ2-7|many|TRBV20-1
TGCAGTGTCGGGACAGGGAGTATCCACGAGCAGTACTTC
CSVGTGSIHEQYF
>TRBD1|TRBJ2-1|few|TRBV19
TGTGCCAGTAGTAAGGGGGCCCTGGAGTTGAACTCCTACAATGAGCAGTTCTTC
CASSKGALELNSYNEQFF
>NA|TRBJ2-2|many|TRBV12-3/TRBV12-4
TGTGCCAGCATTATGGGGACGAACACCGGGGAGCTGTTTTTT
CASIMGTNTGELFF
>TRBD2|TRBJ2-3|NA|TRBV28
TGTGCCAGCAGTTTTATTAGGGGGCTAGGGACTAGCGGGGGGATGAGAGATACGCAGTATTTT
CASSFIRGLGTSGGMRDTQYF
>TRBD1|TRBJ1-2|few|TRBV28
TGTGCCAGCAGCCAGGGGGCAATTGGCTACACCTTC
CASSQGAIGYTF
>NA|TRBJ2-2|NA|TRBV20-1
TGCAGTGCCCGCGATTTAGGGGCAGCCGGGGAGCTGTTTTTT
CSARDLGAAGELFF
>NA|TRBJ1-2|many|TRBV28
TGTGCCAGCAGTCCCCAGGTCGGGGGCTACACCTTC
CASSPQVGGYTF
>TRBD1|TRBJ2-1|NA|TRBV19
TGTGCCAGTAGTAGGGAGAGGGACAGGGATGGCAATGAGCAGTTCTTC
CASSRERDRDGNEQFF
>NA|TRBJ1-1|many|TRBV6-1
TGTGCCAGCAGCAGACAGGAAAACACTGAAGCTTTCTTT
CASSRQENTEAFF
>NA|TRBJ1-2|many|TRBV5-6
TGTGCCAGCAGCAGGCCGGGGGCTAACTATGGCTACACCTTC
CASSRPGANYGYTF
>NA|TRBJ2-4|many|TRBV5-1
TGCGCCAGCAGCCGGGGGGCTGAAAACATTCAGTACTTC
CASSRGAENIQYF
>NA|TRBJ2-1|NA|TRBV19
TGTGCCAGTATCCTACGGGCGGGCGCTTACAATGAGCAGTTCTTC
CASILRAGAYNEQFF
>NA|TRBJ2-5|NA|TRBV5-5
TGTGCCAGCAGCCCTCAGTGGGGGGCCGGTGGGGAGACCCAGTACTTC
CASSPQWGAGGETQYF
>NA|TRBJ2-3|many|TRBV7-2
TGTGCCAGCAGCTTAGAACGAAGAGATACGCAGTATTTT
CASSLERRDTQYF
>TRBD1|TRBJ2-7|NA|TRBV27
TGTGCCAGCAGGAGACAGGGGGAGACCTACGAGCAGTACTTC
CASRRQGETYEQYF
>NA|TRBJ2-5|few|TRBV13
TGTGCCAGCAGCTTAAAAGGGATTGGGACCCAGTACTTC
CASSLKGIGTQYF
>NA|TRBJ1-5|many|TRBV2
TGTGCCAGCAGGGCGGCGACCGCTGGCAATCAGCCCCAGCATTTT
CASRAATAGNQPQHF
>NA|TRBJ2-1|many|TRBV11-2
TGTGCCAGCAGCTTAGTTATTAGACTAGGCTACAATGAGCAGTTCTTC
CASSLVIRLGYNEQFF
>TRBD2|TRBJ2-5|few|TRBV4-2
TGTGCCAGCAGCCAAGATGAGAGACGGGAGGGCCAAGAGACCCAGTACTTC
CASSQDERREGQETQYF
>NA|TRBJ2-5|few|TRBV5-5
TGTGCCAGCAGCTTCCCGACAGGAGAGACCCAGTACTTC
CASSFPTGETQYF
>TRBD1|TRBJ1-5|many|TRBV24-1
TGTGCCACCAGTGATGACAGGGTCAATCAGCCCCAGCATTTT
CATSDDRVNQPQHF